The clone carrying this TCR beta chain occurred many times. The antigen is undetermined. TCRdb passed the reads through MiXCR, listing each CDR3 protein once. The sample carries almost 550,000 distinct CDR3 sequences, 15% to 20% recorded once. The data derive from a study of T cell repertoires in cytomegalovirus infection. Study-wide background: Public TCR beta signatures marked donors with CMV infection and the matching HLA.

Broader study findings: CMV-specific TCR beta clonotypes restricted by HLA-C were the ones dominating the ex vivo response.

Per the germline V gene, CDR1 is LNHDA and CDR2 is SQIVND (reference sequence). The CDR3 extends over 18 amino acids. Trimming took 5 bases from V and 0 from J; bases not matched to a gene: 11. Sequencing was performed on CD8+ T cells from PBMCs. V gene TRBV19 combines with J gene TRBJ1-3; TRBD1 matches 9 bases. The sequence came from a human donor in good health (CMV status not recorded). Some clones in this sample may be carry-over from other donors' samples. CDR3 in amino acids: CASSATTGTGSSGNTIYF. CDR3 bases: TGTGCCAGTAGTGCCACAACCGGGACAGGGAGCTCTGGAAACACCATATATTTT.